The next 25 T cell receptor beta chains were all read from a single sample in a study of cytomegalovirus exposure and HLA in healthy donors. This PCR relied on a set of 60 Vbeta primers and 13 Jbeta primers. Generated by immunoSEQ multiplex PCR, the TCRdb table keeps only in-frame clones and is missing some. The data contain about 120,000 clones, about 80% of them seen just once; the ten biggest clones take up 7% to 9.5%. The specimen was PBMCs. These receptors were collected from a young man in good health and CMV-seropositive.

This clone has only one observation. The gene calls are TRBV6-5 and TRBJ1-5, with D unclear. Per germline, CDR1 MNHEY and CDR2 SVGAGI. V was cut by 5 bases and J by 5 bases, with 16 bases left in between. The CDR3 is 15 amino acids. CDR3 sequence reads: CASSPRGRTYQPQHF. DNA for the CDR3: TGTGCCAGCAGTCCTCGCGGGAGGACCTATCAGCCCCAGCATTTT.

The CDR3 DNA reads as TGCAGCGTTGAAGCTCACCCGGGGACCTACGAGCAGTACTTC. Translated: CSVEAHPGTYEQYF. The V call is TRBV29-1, the J call TRBJ2-7, with D perhaps matching TRBD2 (5 bases). The CDR3 runs 14 residues. V was cut by 1 base and J by 2 bases, with 12 bases left in between. Germline V gene sequence: CDR1 SQVTM, CDR2 ANQGSEA.

CDR3 region: CASSIDDTHTEAFF. The CDR3 coding sequence is TGTGCCAGTAGTATCGACGACACCCACACTGAAGCTTTCTTT. The V gene is TRBV19, the J gene TRBJ1-1; no clear D gene. Trimming took off 3 bases at V and 3 bases at J, with 11 bases between the two ends. The CDR3 consists of 14 residues. CDR1 and CDR2 from the germline V gene are LNHDA and SQIVND (reference sequence).

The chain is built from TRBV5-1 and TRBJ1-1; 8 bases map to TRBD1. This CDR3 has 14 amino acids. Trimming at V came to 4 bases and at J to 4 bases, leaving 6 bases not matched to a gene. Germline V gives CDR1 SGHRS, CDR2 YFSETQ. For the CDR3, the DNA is TGCGCCAGCAGCCTAAGACAGGGGTCCACTGAAGCTTTCTTT. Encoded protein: CASSLRQGSTEAFF.

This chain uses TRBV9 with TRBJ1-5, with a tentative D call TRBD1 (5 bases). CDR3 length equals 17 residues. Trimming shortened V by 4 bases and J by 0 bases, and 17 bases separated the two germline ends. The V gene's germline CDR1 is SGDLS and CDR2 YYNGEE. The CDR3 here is CASSRGGADYSNQPQHF. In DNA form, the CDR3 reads TGTGCCAGCAGCAGGGGAGGGGCAGATTATAGCAATCAGCCCCAGCATTTT.

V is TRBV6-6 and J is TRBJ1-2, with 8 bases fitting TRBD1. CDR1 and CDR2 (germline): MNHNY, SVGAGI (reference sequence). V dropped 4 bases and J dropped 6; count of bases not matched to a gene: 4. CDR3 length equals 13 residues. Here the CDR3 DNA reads TGTGCCAGCAGTTTCGGACAGGGTAATGGCTACACCTTC. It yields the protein CASSFGQGNGYTF.

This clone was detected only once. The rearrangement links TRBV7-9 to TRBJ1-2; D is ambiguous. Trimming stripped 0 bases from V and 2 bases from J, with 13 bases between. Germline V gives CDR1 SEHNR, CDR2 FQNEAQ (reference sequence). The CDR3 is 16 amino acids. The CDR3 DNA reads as TGTGCCAGCAGCTTAGCAAGGAGGGAATTCAACTATGGCTACACCTTC. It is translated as CASSLARREFNYGYTF.

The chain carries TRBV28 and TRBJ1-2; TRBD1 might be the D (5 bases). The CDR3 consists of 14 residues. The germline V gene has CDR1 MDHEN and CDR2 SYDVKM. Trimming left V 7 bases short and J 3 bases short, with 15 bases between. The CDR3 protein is CASIPFQGYYGYTF. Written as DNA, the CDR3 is TGTGCCAGCATTCCATTCCAGGGTTACTATGGCTACACCTTC.

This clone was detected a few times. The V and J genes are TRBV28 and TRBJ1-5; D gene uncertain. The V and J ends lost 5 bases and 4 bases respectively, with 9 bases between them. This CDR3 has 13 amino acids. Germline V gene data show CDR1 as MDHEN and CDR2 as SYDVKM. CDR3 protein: CASSPPQNQPQHF. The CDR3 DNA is TGTGCCAGCAGTCCACCCCAGAATCAGCCCCAGCATTTT.

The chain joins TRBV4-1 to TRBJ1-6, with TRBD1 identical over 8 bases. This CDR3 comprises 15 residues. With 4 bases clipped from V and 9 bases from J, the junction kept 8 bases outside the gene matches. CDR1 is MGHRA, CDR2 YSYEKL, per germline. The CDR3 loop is CASSLTDRAASPLHF. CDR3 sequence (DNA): TGCGCCAGCAGCCTCACGGACAGGGCGGCTTCACCCCTCCACTTT.

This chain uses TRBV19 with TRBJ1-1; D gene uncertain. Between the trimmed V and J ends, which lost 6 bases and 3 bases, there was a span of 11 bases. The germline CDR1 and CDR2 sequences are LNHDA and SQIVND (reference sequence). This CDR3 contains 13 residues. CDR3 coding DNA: TGTGCCAGTAGCTCCGCGGTGGACACTGAAGCTTTCTTT. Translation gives CASSSAVDTEAFF.

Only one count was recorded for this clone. The CDR3 coding sequence is TGCGCCAGCAGCCCACAGGGGTGGGAACAGCCCCAGCATTTT. This sequence encodes CASSPQGWEQPQHF. This chain connects TRBV4-1 to TRBJ1-5, with 7 bases that match TRBD1. Germline V gene data show CDR1 as MGHRA and CDR2 as YSYEKL. Unmatched junction bases numbered 7, after V lost 4 bases and J lost 7 bases. The CDR3 runs to 14 residues.

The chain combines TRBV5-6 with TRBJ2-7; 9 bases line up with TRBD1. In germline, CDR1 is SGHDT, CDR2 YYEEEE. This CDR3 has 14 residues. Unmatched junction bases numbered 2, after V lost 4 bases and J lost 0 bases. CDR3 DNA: TGTGCCAGCAGCGGGGGACAGGGCTCCTACGAGCAGTACTTC. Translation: CASSGGQGSYEQYF.

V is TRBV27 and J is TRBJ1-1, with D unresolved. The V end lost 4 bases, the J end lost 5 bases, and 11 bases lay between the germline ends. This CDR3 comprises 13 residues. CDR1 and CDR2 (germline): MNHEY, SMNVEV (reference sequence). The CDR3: CASSWDRETEAFF. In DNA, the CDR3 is TGTGCCAGCAGTTGGGATCGGGAGACTGAAGCTTTCTTT.

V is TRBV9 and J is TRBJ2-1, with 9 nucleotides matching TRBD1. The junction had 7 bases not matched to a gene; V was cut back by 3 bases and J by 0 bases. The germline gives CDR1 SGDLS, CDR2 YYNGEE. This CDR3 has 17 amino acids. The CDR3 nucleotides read TGTGCCAGCAGCGCAGGACAGGGGTTGAGCTCCTACAATGAGCAGTTCTTC. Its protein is CASSAGQGLSSYNEQFF.

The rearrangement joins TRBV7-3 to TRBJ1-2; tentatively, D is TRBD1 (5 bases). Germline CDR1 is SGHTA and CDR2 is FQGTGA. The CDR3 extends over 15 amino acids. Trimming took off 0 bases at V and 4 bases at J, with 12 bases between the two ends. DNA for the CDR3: TGTGCCAGCAGCTTAACCGCAGGGAATCCCTATGGCTACACCTTC. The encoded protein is CASSLTAGNPYGYTF.

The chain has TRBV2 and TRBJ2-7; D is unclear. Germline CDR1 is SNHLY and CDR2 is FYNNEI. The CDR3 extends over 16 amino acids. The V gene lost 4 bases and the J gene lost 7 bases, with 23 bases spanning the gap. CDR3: CASSAPAGSVPYEQYF. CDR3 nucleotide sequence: TGTGCCAGCAGTGCCCCTGCCGGGTCAGTCCCGTATGAGCAGTACTTC.

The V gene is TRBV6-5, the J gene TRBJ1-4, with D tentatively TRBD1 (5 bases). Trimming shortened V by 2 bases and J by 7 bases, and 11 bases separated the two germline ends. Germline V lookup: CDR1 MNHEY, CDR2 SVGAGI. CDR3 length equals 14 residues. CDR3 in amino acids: CASSYRGLGEKLFF. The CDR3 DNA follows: TGTGCCAGCAGTTACAGGGGTCTAGGTGAAAAACTGTTTTTT.

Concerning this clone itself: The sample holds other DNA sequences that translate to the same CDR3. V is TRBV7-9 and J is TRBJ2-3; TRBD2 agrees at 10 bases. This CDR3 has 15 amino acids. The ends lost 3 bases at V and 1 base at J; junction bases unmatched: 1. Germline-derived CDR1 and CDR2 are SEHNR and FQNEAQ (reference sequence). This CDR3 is CASSFGLAGTDTQYF. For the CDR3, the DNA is TGTGCCAGCAGCTTCGGACTAGCGGGCACAGATACGCAGTATTTT.

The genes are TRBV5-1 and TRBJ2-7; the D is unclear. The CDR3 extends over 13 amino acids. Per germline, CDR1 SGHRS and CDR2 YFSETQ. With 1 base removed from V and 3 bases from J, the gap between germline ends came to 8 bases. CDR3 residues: CASSLNFNYEQYF. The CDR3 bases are TGCGCCAGCAGCTTGAACTTCAACTACGAGCAGTACTTC.

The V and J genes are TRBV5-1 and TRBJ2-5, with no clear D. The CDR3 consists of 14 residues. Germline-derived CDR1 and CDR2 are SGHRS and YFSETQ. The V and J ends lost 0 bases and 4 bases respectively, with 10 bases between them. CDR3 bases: TGCGCCAGCAGCTTGGGCCAGCGACCAGAGACCCAGTACTTC. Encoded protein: CASSLGQRPETQYF.

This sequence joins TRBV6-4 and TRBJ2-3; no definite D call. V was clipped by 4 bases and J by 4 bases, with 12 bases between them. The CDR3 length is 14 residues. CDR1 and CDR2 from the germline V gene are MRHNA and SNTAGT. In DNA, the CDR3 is TGTGCCAGCAGTGCCGAGGCAAGCTCAGATACGCAGTATTTT. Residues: CASSAEASSDTQYF.

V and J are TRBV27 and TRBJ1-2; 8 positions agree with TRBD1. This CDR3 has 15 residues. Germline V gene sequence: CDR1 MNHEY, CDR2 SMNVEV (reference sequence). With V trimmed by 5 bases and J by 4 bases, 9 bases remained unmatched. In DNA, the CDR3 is TGTGCCAGCAGTCACCAGGGGGCGGGCGGCTATGGCTACACCTTC. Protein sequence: CASSHQGAGGYGYTF.

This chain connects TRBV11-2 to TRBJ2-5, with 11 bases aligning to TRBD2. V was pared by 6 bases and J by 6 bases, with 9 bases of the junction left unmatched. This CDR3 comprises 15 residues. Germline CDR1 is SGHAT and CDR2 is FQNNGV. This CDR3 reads CASSLLAGEIKTQYF. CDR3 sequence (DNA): TGTGCCAGCAGTTTACTAGCGGGGGAAATAAAGACCCAGTACTTC.

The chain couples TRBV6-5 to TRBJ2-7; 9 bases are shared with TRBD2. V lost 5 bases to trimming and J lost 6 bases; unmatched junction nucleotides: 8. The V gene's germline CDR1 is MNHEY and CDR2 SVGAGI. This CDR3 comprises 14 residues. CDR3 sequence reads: CASSGLAGLGEQYF. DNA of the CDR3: TGTGCCAGCAGTGGTCTAGCGGGGTTAGGCGAGCAGTACTTC.